The 14 T cell receptor beta chains below come from one sample, sequenced in a study of cytomegalovirus exposure and HLA in healthy donors (TCRdb year 2017). Libraries came from the immunoSEQ multiplex PCR assay. For the multiplex PCR, a mixture combining 60 forward primers for TCR Vbeta segments and 13 reverse primers for TCR Jbeta segments was used. TCRdb took this table from immuneACCESS and kept in-frame rearrangements with V and J called. Such tables lack part of the clones; where checked against another copy, unresolved V genes explain under half of the gap, and the rest is unexplained. This sample has 220,000 or so clones in its table, and more than 75% of those were observed once. Of the sample, about 2.6% falls within the top ten clones. The specimen was PBMCs. These receptor sequences come from a woman in her 40s in good health and CMV-seronegative.

The rearrangement uses TRBV7-9 and TRBJ2-1, with TRBD1 identical over 11 bases. Germline V gene data show CDR1 as SEHNR and CDR2 as FQNEAQ (reference sequence). CDR3 length: 15 amino acids. The junction had 7 bases not matched to a gene; V was cut back by 3 bases and J by 9 bases. DNA of the CDR3: TGTGCCAGCAGCTTGGCGGACAGGGGGCGGTTTGAGCAGTTCTTC. The encoded protein is CASSLADRGRFEQFF.

This chain joins TRBV28 and TRBJ2-2, with D possibly matching TRBD1 (6 bases). From germline, CDR1 is MDHEN and CDR2 SYDVKM. The germline V and J ends were trimmed by 6 bases and 5 bases, with 19 bases remaining between them. This CDR3 is 16 amino acids long. The CDR3 DNA sequence: TGTGCCAGCAGACAGACAGGCATCGCGGAGACCGGGGAGCTGTTTTTT. It yields the protein CASRQTGIAETGELFF.

The rearrangement uses TRBV27 and TRBJ1-5; D may be TRBD1 (5 bases). The germline V gene has CDR1 MNHEY and CDR2 SMNVEV (reference sequence). CDR3 length: 14 amino acids. V lost 7 bases to trimming and J lost 2 bases, with 12 bases between them. The CDR3 loop is CASMNAGGNQPQHF. The CDR3, as DNA: TGTGCCAGCATGAATGCGGGGGGCAATCAGCCCCAGCATTTT.

The genes are TRBV19 and TRBJ1-2; 9 nucleotides match TRBD1. J was trimmed by 4 bases and V by 5 bases; bases with no gene match: 11. CDR3 size: 16 residues. CDR1 and CDR2 from the germline V gene are LNHDA and SQIVND (reference sequence). In DNA form, the CDR3 reads TGTGCCAGTAGTGGGGGACAGGGACCTCGTTTCTATGGCTACACCTTC. Its translation is CASSGGQGPRFYGYTF.

The chain combines TRBV6-1 with TRBJ2-1; unclear D gene. This CDR3 contains 12 residues. V was clipped by 3 bases and J by 10 bases, with 10 bases between them. The germline V gene encodes CDR1 MNHNS and CDR2 SASEGT. The CDR3 DNA reads TGTGCCAGCAGTGAGAGCCGAACGGAGCAGTTCTTC. This translates into CASSESRTEQFF.

This chain links TRBV4-1 with TRBJ2-1; tentative D call: TRBD2 (6 bases). Germline CDR1 and CDR2: MGHRA and YSYEKL. Deletions cut 0 bases from V and 2 bases from J, with 17 bases between. The CDR3 is 18 residues long. The CDR3 DNA reads TGCGCCAGCAGCCAAGAGGAAGCTACTAGCTGGGCCTACAATGAGCAGTTCTTC. It encodes CASSQEEATSWAYNEQFF.

The chain carries TRBV5-1 and TRBJ2-3, with D perhaps TRBD2 (5 bases). The V end was cut by 0 bases, the J end by 4 bases, with 9 bases between. Germline lookup yields CDR1 SGHRS and CDR2 YFSETQ. The CDR3 sequence is 14 residues long. In DNA form, the CDR3 reads TGCGCCAGCAGCTTGGCCCGGGGATCAGATACGCAGTATTTT. Its protein is CASSLARGSDTQYF.

V usage is TRBV28 and J usage is TRBJ2-3, with D tentatively TRBD1 (5 bases). This CDR3 is built from 15 residues. The germline CDR1 and CDR2 sequences are MDHEN and SYDVKM. Trimming left V 4 bases short and J 1 base short, with 12 bases between. The CDR3 nucleotides are TGTGCCAGCAGTTCTACACAGGATCGCACAGATACGCAGTATTTT. This gives the protein CASSSTQDRTDTQYF.

The chain is built from TRBV7-9 and TRBJ2-2, with 7 bases lining up with TRBD2. The CDR3 covers 14 residues. V was pared by 2 bases and J by 8 bases, with 5 bases of the junction left unmatched. Germline CDR1 reads SEHNR; CDR2 reads FQNEAQ (reference sequence). For the CDR3, the DNA is TGTGCCAGCAGCTTACTCGCGGGAGTTGGGGAGCTGTTTTTT. Encoded protein: CASSLLAGVGELFF.

The V and J genes are TRBV7-9 and TRBJ2-5, with a tentative D call TRBD1 (5 bases). Germline V lookup: CDR1 SEHNR, CDR2 FQNEAQ (reference sequence). Trimming took off 5 bases at V and 8 bases at J, with 15 bases between the two ends. CDR3 length: 13 amino acids. The CDR3 reads CASSPMTATTQYF. For the CDR3, the DNA is TGTGCCAGCAGCCCGATGACAGCTACAACCCAGTACTTC.

This chain links TRBV18 with TRBJ2-1; D remains unclear. CDR1 and CDR2 from the germline V gene are KGHSH and LQKENI. The V gene lost 0 bases and the J gene lost 7 bases, with 10 bases spanning the gap. This CDR3 contains 14 residues. The CDR3 DNA reads as TGTGCCAGCTCACCACCAGGCAGGATGAATGAGCAGTTCTTC. Its protein product is CASSPPGRMNEQFF.

This chain connects TRBV11-2 to TRBJ2-7, with 8 bases lining up with TRBD2. From germline, CDR1 is SGHAT and CDR2 FQNNGV. The V gene end was trimmed by 3 bases and the J gene end by 3 bases; junction bases not matched to a gene: 7. This CDR3 contains 15 residues. The CDR3 nucleotides are TGTGCCAGCAGCTTGAGTAGCGGGATCGTCTACGAGCAGTACTTC. Translation: CASSLSSGIVYEQYF.

CDR3 loop: CASSIKPATNEKLFF. The CDR3 nucleotides read TGTGCCAGTAGTATAAAGCCTGCAACTAATGAAAAACTGTTTTTT. The rearrangement uses TRBV19 and TRBJ1-4; D not resolved. Per the germline V gene, CDR1 is LNHDA and CDR2 is SQIVND (reference sequence). The V end was cut by 2 bases, the J end by 0 bases, with 7 bases between. The CDR3 is made up of 15 amino acids.

The chain uses TRBV27 and TRBJ1-1; 9 nucleotides line up with TRBD1. J lost 4 bases, V lost 5 bases, and 5 bases had no gene match. From germline, CDR1 is MNHEY and CDR2 SMNVEV (reference sequence). CDR3 length: 14 amino acids. The CDR3 reads CASSLGQGGTEAFF. CDR3 DNA: TGTGCCAGCAGTCTGGGACAGGGTGGCACTGAAGCTTTCTTT.